This T cell receptor (beta chain) was sequenced for a study of T cells in Graves' hyperthyroidism and ophthalmopathy. This clonotype was counted ten times or more. Patients aged 18 to 65 with hyperthyroidism were newly diagnosed, with duration under 2 months. The study left out patients who had uncontrolled infection, other autoimmune disease, pregnancy or lactation. RNA transcripts yielded amplified TCR beta CDR3 regions. With the HTBI primer set, the TCR CDR3 went through a first round of RT-PCR. TCRdb re-called the multiplex PCR reads with MiXCR, one entry per CDR3 protein. The sample yields 280,000 or so distinct CDR3 sequences, around 25% seen once. V lost 6 bases, J lost 3 bases, and 8 bases stayed unmatched. This CDR3 spans 15 amino acids.

The specimen sequenced was blood. The clonotype was recovered from a man in his forties with Graves' hyperthyroidism that later progressed to Graves' ophthalmopathy. V is TRBV12-3 or TRBV12-4 and J is TRBJ1-5; TRBD1 aligns across 7 bases. The CDR3 DNA reads as TGTGCCAGCAGCACGACAGGGTTAGACAATCAGCCCCAGCATTTT. It encodes CASSTTGLDNQPQHF.